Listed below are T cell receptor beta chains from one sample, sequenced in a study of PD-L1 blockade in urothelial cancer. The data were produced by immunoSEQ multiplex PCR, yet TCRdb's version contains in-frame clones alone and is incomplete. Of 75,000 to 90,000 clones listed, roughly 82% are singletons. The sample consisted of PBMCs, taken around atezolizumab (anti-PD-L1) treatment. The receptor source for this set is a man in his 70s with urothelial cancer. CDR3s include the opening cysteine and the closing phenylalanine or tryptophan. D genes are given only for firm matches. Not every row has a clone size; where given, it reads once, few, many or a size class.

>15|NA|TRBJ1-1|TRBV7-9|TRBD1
CASSPATGGDTEAFF
TGTGCCAGCAGCCCCGCCACAGGGGGGGACACTGAAGCTTTCTTT
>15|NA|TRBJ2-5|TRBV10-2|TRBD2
CASSEASGRGETQYF
TGCGCCAGCAGTGAGGCTAGCGGGCGAGGGGAGACCCAGTACTTC
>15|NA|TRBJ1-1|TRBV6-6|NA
CASSYSELMNTEAFF
TGTGCCAGCAGTTACTCAGAACTCATGAACACTGAAGCTTTCTTT
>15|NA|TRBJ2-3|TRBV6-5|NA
CASSYSKRNTDTQYF
TGTGCCAGCAGTTACTCGAAGCGGAACACAGATACGCAGTATTTT
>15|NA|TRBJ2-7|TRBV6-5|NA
CASSYVQGSSYEQYF
TGTGCCAGCAGTTACGTGCAGGGGAGCTCCTACGAGCAGTACTTC
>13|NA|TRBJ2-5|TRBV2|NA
CASSRNSQETQYF
TGTGCCAGCAGTAGAAACAGCCAAGAGACCCAGTACTTC
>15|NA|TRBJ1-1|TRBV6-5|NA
CASSPVGGTNTEAFF
TGTGCCAGCAGCCCAGTGGGGGGGACCAACACTGAAGCTTTCTTT
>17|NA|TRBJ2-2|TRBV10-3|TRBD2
CAISVRLAGVPTGELFF
TGTGCCATCAGTGTGCGACTAGCGGGGGTACCCACCGGGGAGCTGTTTTTT
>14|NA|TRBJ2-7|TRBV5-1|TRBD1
CASSAGTGVHEQYF
TGCGCCAGCAGCGCCGGGACAGGGGTCCACGAGCAGTACTTC
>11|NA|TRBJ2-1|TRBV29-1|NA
CSVQGTHEQFF
TGCAGCGTCCAGGGGACCCATGAGCAGTTCTTC
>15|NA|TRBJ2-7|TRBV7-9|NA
CASSFDLTRPYEQYF
TGTGCCAGCAGCTTTGATTTAACTAGACCCTACGAGCAGTACTTC
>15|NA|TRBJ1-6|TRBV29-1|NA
CSVEAGPPHNSPLHF
TGCAGCGTTGAAGCAGGGCCGCCTCATAATTCACCCCTCCACTTT
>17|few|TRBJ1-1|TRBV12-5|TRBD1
CASGLVSRGLGNTEAFF
TGTGCTAGTGGTTTGGTGAGCAGGGGGCTTGGGAACACTGAAGCTTTCTTT
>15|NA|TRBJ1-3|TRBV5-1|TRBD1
CASSTDRATGNTIYF
TGCGCCAGCAGCACGGACAGGGCTACTGGAAACACCATATATTTT
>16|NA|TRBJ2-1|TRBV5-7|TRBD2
CASSFKTSGAYNEQFF
TGTGCCAGCAGCTTCAAGACTAGCGGGGCCTACAATGAGCAGTTCTTC
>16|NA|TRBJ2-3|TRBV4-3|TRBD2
CASSQQTSGSGDTQYF
TGCGCCAGCAGCCAACAGACTAGCGGGAGTGGAGATACGCAGTATTTT
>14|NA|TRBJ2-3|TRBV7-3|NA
CASSLGTPGDTQYF
TGTGCCAGCAGCTTGGGGACACCCGGGGATACGCAGTATTTT
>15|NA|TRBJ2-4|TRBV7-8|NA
CASSFSSTAKNIQYF
TGTGCCAGCAGCTTTTCTAGCACAGCCAAAAACATTCAGTACTTC
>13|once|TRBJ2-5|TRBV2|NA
CASSLNSQETQYF
TGTGCCAGCAGTTTGAACTCCCAAGAGACCCAGTACTTC
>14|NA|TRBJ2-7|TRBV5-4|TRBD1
CASSKGQGTYEQYF
TGTGCCAGCAGCAAGGGACAGGGCACCTACGAGCAGTACTTC
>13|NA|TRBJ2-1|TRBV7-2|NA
CASSLELGNEQFF
TGTGCCAGCAGCTTAGAACTTGGCAATGAGCAGTTCTTC
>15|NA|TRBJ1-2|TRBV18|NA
CASSPSDAGAYGYTF
TGTGCCAGCTCACCCTCCGACGCGGGGGCCTATGGCTACACCTTC
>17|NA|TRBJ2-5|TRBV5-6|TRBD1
CASSLDRGRLAEETQYF
TGTGCCAGCAGCTTGGACAGGGGGCGCCTCGCCGAAGAGACCCAGTACTTC
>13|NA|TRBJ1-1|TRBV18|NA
CASSSGAGTEAFF
TGTGCCAGCTCATCCGGTGCTGGCACTGAAGCTTTCTTT
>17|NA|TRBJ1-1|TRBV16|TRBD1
CASSQGGTGVLRAEAFF
TGTGCCAGCAGCCAAGGAGGGACAGGGGTTCTTCGGGCTGAAGCTTTCTTT
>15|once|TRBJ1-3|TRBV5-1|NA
CASTPMGGRGNTIYF
TGCGCCAGCACCCCAATGGGAGGGCGAGGAAACACCATATATTTT
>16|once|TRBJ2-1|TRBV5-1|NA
CASSLDPQSSYNEQFF
TGCGCCAGCAGCTTGGATCCACAGAGCTCCTACAATGAGCAGTTCTTC
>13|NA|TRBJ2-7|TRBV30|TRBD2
CAWSKLGRDEQYF
TGTGCCTGGAGTAAACTGGGGAGGGACGAGCAGTACTTC
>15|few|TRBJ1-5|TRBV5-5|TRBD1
CASSFRTGWDQPQHF
TGTGCCAGCAGCTTTCGGACAGGGTGGGATCAGCCCCAGCATTTT